These 27 T cell receptor beta chains came from one sample sequenced in a study of radiotherapy plus CTLA-4 blockade in lung cancer. Sequencing was performed with immunoSEQ multiplex PCR; in TCRdb, only in-frame clones are kept and a portion is missing. Of 65,000 to 100,000 clones listed, roughly 80% were seen once; the top ten hold roughly 0.8%. This specimen was peripheral blood, taken from a patient treated with radiotherapy plus ipilimumab. The source is a human donor with non-small cell lung cancer who had stable disease on radiotherapy plus ipilimumab.

The chain recombines TRBV7-3 with TRBJ1-2; the D is unclear. The length of the CDR3 is 14 residues. Per germline, CDR1 SGHTA and CDR2 FQGTGA. Trimming took 2 bases from V and 2 from J, leaving 9 bases between them. CDR3 coding DNA: TGTGCCAGCAGCTTAGACCCGGCCAACTATGGCTACACCTTC. Its translation: CASSLDPANYGYTF.

This clone was counted between two and nine times. The chain combines TRBV7-9 with TRBJ1-2, with D maybe TRBD1 (6 bases). The CDR3 is 14 amino acids. Germline CDR1 reads SEHNR; CDR2 reads FQNEAQ (reference sequence). V lost 10 bases, J lost 4 bases, and 19 bases lay in between. CDR3: CATTPGGTFYGYTF. The CDR3 DNA follows: TGTGCCACAACTCCGGGGGGCACGTTCTATGGCTACACCTTC.

The rearrangement joins TRBV6-1 to TRBJ1-4, with D possibly matching TRBD1 (5 bases). Germline-derived CDR1 and CDR2 are MNHNS and SASEGT. Trimming left V 10 bases short and J 2 bases short, with 17 bases between. The CDR3 has 15 residues. In nucleotides, the CDR3 is TGTGCCACCATCGGACCCCGGGGGACTAATGAAAAACTGTTTTTT. It encodes CATIGPRGTNEKLFF.

The chain carries TRBV7-2 and TRBJ2-1; possible D gene TRBD2, 5 bases. Germline V gene sequence: CDR1 SGHTA, CDR2 FQGNSA. The CDR3 is 14 amino acids. Trimming removed 3 bases from V and 2 bases from J, with 8 bases in between. The CDR3 region has the DNA TGTGCCAGCAGCTTCTACGGGACCTACAATGAGCAGTTCTTC. It yields the protein CASSFYGTYNEQFF.

This chain connects TRBV18 to TRBJ2-1; 10 bases map to TRBD2. The CDR3 has 16 amino acids. V gave up 3 bases and J gave up 5 bases; unmatched junction bases: 7. Per germline, CDR1 KGHSH and CDR2 LQKENI. In DNA, the CDR3 is TGTGCCAGCTCACCCACCTTAGCGGGAGGAAACAATGAGCAGTTCTTC. Protein sequence: CASSPTLAGGNNEQFF.

The chain employs TRBV7-6 and TRBJ1-2; the D gene is possibly TRBD1 (5 bases). CDR3 size: 15 residues. V shed 6 bases and J shed 3 bases, with 17 bases lying between them. Germline V gene sequence: CDR1 SGHVS, CDR2 FNYEAQ. The CDR3 reads CASRGEGDPHYGYTF. The CDR3 DNA sequence: TGTGCCAGCAGAGGGGAGGGAGATCCCCACTATGGCTACACCTTC.

The chain couples TRBV9 to TRBJ1-5, with 7 bases fitting TRBD1. Germline assignment: CDR1 SGDLS and CDR2 YYNGEE. CDR3 length: 14 amino acids. The V gene end was trimmed by 4 bases and the J gene end by 4 bases; junction bases not matched to a gene: 5. CDR3 in amino acids: CASSPGTVNQPQHF. The CDR3 DNA follows: TGTGCCAGCAGCCCCGGGACAGTGAATCAGCCCCAGCATTTT.

The V call is TRBV5-4, the J call TRBJ2-7; possible D gene TRBD1, 5 bases. The CDR3 runs to 15 residues. CDR1 SGHNT and CDR2 YYREEE come from the germline V gene (reference sequence). V was clipped by 4 bases and J by 4 bases, with 18 bases between them. CDR3 region: CASSPGVGLGYEQYF. CDR3 nucleotide sequence: TGTGCCAGCAGCCCCGGAGTGGGGCTTGGATACGAGCAGTACTTC.

This clone was seen once. This chain uses TRBV7-9 with TRBJ2-5, with 16 bases aligning to TRBD2. The last part of the DNA fits TRBJ2-7 better; the J call may be wrong. The CDR3 has 18 amino acids. CDR1 SEHNR and CDR2 FQNEAQ come from the germline V gene (reference sequence). CDR3 bases: TGTGCCAGCAGCCCGGGACTAGCGGGAGGGCCGTCCCACTACGAGCAGTACTTC. The encoded protein is CASSPGLAGGPSHYEQYF.

V is TRBV11-2 and J is TRBJ1-4; 9 nucleotides align to TRBD1. This CDR3 has 19 amino acids. Trimming at V came to 5 bases and at J to 8 bases, leaving 21 bases not matched to a gene. Germline lookup yields CDR1 SGHAT and CDR2 FQNNGV. CDR3 in amino acids: CASSPKRPGQGSVREKLFF. DNA of the CDR3: TGTGCCAGCAGCCCCAAGAGACCGGGACAGGGATCTGTTCGAGAAAAACTGTTTTTT.

The V and J genes are TRBV9 and TRBJ2-1, with D maybe TRBD2 (5 bases). The CDR3 extends over 15 amino acids. The germline CDR1 and CDR2 sequences are SGDLS and YYNGEE. V was cut by 4 bases and J by 6 bases, with 17 bases left in between. The CDR3 here is CASSPSGLPGNEQFF. CDR3 nucleotide sequence: TGTGCCAGCAGCCCCAGCGGACTCCCTGGCAATGAGCAGTTCTTC.

This chain connects TRBV28 to TRBJ2-3; TRBD2 matches at 11 bases. The CDR3 has 16 amino acids. Trimming removed 5 bases from V and 4 bases from J; junction bases left unmatched: 8. Germline lookup yields CDR1 MDHEN and CDR2 SYDVKM. The CDR3, as DNA: TGTGCCAGCAGTCTAGTAGCGGGAGGGAGGGCAGATACGCAGTATTTT. Its translation is CASSLVAGGRADTQYF.

The chain links TRBV28 to TRBJ1-1; possible D gene TRBD1, 6 bases. Germline CDR1 reads MDHEN; CDR2 reads SYDVKM. V was pared by 10 bases and J by 6 bases, with 12 bases between. The CDR3 is 11 residues long. CDR3 protein: CATTGAAEAFF. The CDR3 DNA follows: TGTGCCACCACGGGGGCGGCTGAAGCTTTCTTT.

This chain links TRBV19 with TRBJ1-1; no firm D call. Germline loops: CDR1 LNHDA, CDR2 SQIVND (reference sequence). CDR3 size: 13 residues. V was clipped by 3 bases and J by 5 bases, with 10 bases between them. CDR3: CASSINDWTEAFF. CDR3 DNA: TGTGCCAGTAGTATTAACGATTGGACTGAAGCTTTCTTT.

The chain couples TRBV6-1 to TRBJ1-5; D is uncertain. CDR1 and CDR2 from the germline V gene are MNHNS and SASEGT. The CDR3 extends over 13 amino acids. The V gene lost 5 bases and the J gene lost 4 bases, with 9 bases spanning the gap. The CDR3 DNA follows: TGTGCCAGCAGTTCAACCAGAAATCAGCCCCAGCATTTT. Residues: CASSSTRNQPQHF.

The rearrangement uses TRBV7-8 and TRBJ1-1, with D maybe TRBD1 (6 bases). Germline CDR1 reads SGHVS; CDR2 reads FQNEAQ. Trimming shortened V by 0 bases and J by 5 bases, and 16 bases separated the two germline ends. This CDR3 has 16 amino acids. The CDR3 DNA is TGTGCCAGCAGCTTAGCGATACAGGGTTCGAGAACTGAAGCTTTCTTT. Translation gives CASSLAIQGSRTEAFF.

V usage is TRBV14 and J usage is TRBJ2-2, with 10 bases aligning to TRBD2. The CDR3 length is 12 residues. Trimming cost V 4 bases and J 15 bases; bases outside gene matches: 5. Germline CDR1 and CDR2: SGHDN and FVKESK. CDR3: CASSPFGTSVFF. In DNA, the CDR3 is TGTGCCAGCAGCCCCTTCGGGACTAGCGTGTTTTTT.

The CDR3 nucleotides read TGTGCCAGCAGCGTTGAGTACAGACAGCTTGACGATTCACCCCTCCACTTT. As protein: CASSVEYRQLDDSPLHF. The chain recombines TRBV9 with TRBJ1-6; D is perhaps TRBD1 (5 bases). V was shortened by 2 bases and J by 8 bases, with 20 bases between the two germline ends. The CDR3 length is 17 residues. Germline V gene data show CDR1 as SGDLS and CDR2 as YYNGEE.

This clone has just one count. V and J are TRBV28 and TRBJ2-3; 10 bases agree with TRBD2. This CDR3 contains 16 residues. Germline values: CDR1 MDHEN, CDR2 SYDVKM. Losses at the gene ends were 1 base for V and 1 base for J; bases not matched to a gene: 2. CDR3 DNA: TGTGCCAGCAGTTTATTTCTAGCGGGGGGCACAGATACGCAGTATTTT. This encodes CASSLFLAGGTDTQYF.

The chain combines TRBV7-6 with TRBJ2-1; 13 nucleotides match TRBD2. The CDR3 runs 16 residues. In germline, CDR1 is SGHVS, CDR2 FNYEAQ. V shed 5 bases and J 8 bases; nucleotides not matched to a gene: 9. CDR3 amino acids: CASSRLAGGRNDEQFF. CDR3 coding DNA: TGTGCCAGCAGCAGACTAGCGGGGGGCCGAAATGATGAGCAGTTCTTC. Using reference TRBV7-6 and TRBJ2-1 for the parts outside the CDR3, the full variable domain is GAGVSQSPRYKVTKRGQDVALRCDPISGHVSLYWYRQALGQGPEFLTYFNYEAQQDKSGLPNDRFSAERPEGSISTLTIQRTEQRDSAMYRCASSRLAGGRNDEQFFGPGTRLTVL.

This chain links TRBV9 with TRBJ1-3; tentative D call: TRBD1 (6 bases). The CDR3 consists of 16 residues. Trimming cost V 4 bases and J 0 bases, with 14 bases left between them. Germline assignment: CDR1 SGDLS and CDR2 YYNGEE. This chain's CDR3 is CASSPSTGVSGNTIYF. In DNA form, the CDR3 reads TGTGCCAGCAGCCCGTCGACAGGTGTCTCTGGAAACACCATATATTTT. Using reference TRBV9 and TRBJ1-3 for the parts outside the CDR3, the full variable domain is DSGVTQTPKHLITATGQRVTLRCSPRSGDLSVYWYQQSLDQGLQFLIQYYNGEERAKGNILERFSAQQFPDLHSELNLSSLELGDSALYFCASSPSTGVSGNTIYFGEGSWLTVV.

The chain employs TRBV5-1 and TRBJ2-5, with TRBD1 matching over 7 bases. From germline, CDR1 is SGHRS and CDR2 YFSETQ. After removal of 0 bases from V and 5 bases from J, the junction contained 13 bases not matched to a gene. This CDR3 is built from 17 residues. The DNA of the CDR3 is TGCGCCAGCAGCTTGGTGGGGACAGTGGGAGTAGGGGAGACCCAGTACTTC. It specifies CASSLVGTVGVGETQYF.

The chain combines TRBV19 with TRBJ2-1; D perhaps matches TRBD1 (5 bases). This CDR3 spans 12 amino acids. Germline CDR1 and CDR2: LNHDA and SQIVND (reference sequence). V was clipped by 4 bases and J by 6 bases, with 7 bases between them. The CDR3 region is CASSRQFNEQFF. CDR3 in DNA: TGTGCCAGTAGTAGACAGTTCAATGAGCAGTTCTTC.

The count of this clone is one. This chain connects TRBV7-6 to TRBJ1-2, with a possible D match to TRBD1 (5 bases). CDR1 SGHVS and CDR2 FNYEAQ come from the germline V gene. The CDR3 runs to 12 residues. With 5 bases removed from V and 7 bases from J, the gap between germline ends came to 11 bases. CDR3 sequence: CASSGGKGGYTF. DNA of the CDR3: TGTGCCAGCAGCGGGGGGAAAGGTGGCTACACCTTC.

The V call is TRBV5-1, the J call TRBJ2-7; the D gene is possibly TRBD2 (6 bases). The CDR3 sequence is 14 residues long. CDR1 and CDR2 from the germline V gene are SGHRS and YFSETQ. Trimming shortened V by 5 bases and J by 5 bases, and 17 bases separated the two germline ends. The CDR3 DNA follows: TGCGCCAGCAGTTTTTCGGGGGATCTGAACGAGCAGTACTTC. Protein product: CASSFSGDLNEQYF.

The chain is built from TRBV5-1 and TRBJ2-1; D is undetermined. CDR1 and CDR2 from the germline V gene are SGHRS and YFSETQ. This CDR3 has 12 amino acids. V gave up 2 bases and J gave up 10 bases, with 10 bases separating them. In nucleotides, the CDR3 is TGCGCCAGCAGCTTCATCCGGGCCGAGCAGTTCTTC. Its translation is CASSFIRAEQFF.

The chain couples TRBV9 to TRBJ2-7, with a tentative D call TRBD1 (6 bases). CDR1 is SGDLS and CDR2 is YYNGEE in the germline V gene. This CDR3 region has 14 residues. Between the trimmed V and J ends, which lost 0 bases and 7 bases, there was a span of 14 bases. The CDR3 DNA is TGTGCCAGCAGCGTAGGGGGGCTGGTAGGGGAGCAGTACTTC. Its translation: CASSVGGLVGEQYF.